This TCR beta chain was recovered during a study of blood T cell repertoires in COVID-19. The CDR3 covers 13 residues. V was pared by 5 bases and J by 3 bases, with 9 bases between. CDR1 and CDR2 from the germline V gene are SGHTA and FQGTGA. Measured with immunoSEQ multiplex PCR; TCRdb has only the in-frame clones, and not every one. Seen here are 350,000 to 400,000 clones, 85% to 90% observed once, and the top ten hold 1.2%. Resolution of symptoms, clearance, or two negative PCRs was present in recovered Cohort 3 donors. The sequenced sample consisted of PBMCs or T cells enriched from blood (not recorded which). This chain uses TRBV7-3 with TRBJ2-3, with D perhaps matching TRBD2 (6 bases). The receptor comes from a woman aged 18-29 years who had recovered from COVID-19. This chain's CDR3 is CASSHGGTDTQYF. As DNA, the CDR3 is TGTGCCAGCAGCCACGGGGGTACAGATACGCAGTATTTT.